Listed below are T cell receptor beta chains from one sample, sequenced in a study of sequential checkpoint blockade in melanoma. Profiling relied on immunoSEQ multiplex PCR, and the TCRdb table lists in-frame clones only, not all of them. The sample lists fewer than 25,000 clones; roughly 80% were seen once. This specimen was CD8+ T cells sorted from blood (inferred from file names), taken from a patient given nivolumab and ipilimumab in sequence. These receptor sequences come from a human donor with melanoma. Both conserved end residues are part of each CDR3. Fields, in order: clone size, J gene, V gene, D gene, CDR3 DNA, CDR3 protein. D genes are given only for firm matches. Size values are once, few and many counts, or a class for expanded clones, and some rows have none.

-	TRBJ2-1	TRBV16	-	TGTGCCAGCAGCCAATCATCCAGCGAGGATGAGCAGTTCTTC	CASSQSSSEDEQFF
few	TRBJ2-7	TRBV7-9	-	TGTGCCAGCAGCTTAGGGGCGTACGAGCAGTACTTC	CASSLGAYEQYF
-	TRBJ2-7	TRBV15	TRBD1	TGTGCCACCAGCAGGGGACAGGGGGCCTCCTACGAGCAGTACTTC	CATSRGQGASYEQYF
-	TRBJ1-1	TRBV19	-	TGTGCCAGTAGTATAGATGTCTCCAGAGAAGCTTTCTTT	CASSIDVSREAFF
-	TRBJ2-7	TRBV29-1	TRBD1	TGCAGCGTCTGGACAGGGGTCGAGCAGTACTTC	CSVWTGVEQYF
-	TRBJ1-2	TRBV4-3	TRBD1	TGCGCCAGCAGCCACGGACAGGGCTTTATGCCCCGCCATGGCTACACCTTC	CASSHGQGFMPRHGYTF
medium-sized	TRBJ2-1	TRBV7-9	TRBD2	TGTGCCAGCAGCGAAGATAGCGGGAGGGCCGCAAATGAGCAGTTCTTC	CASSEDSGRAANEQFF
-	TRBJ2-5	TRBV7-9	-	TGTGCCAGCAGCCGACCGGGGGGCGGAGAGACCCAGTACTTC	CASSRPGGGETQYF
-	TRBJ1-2	TRBV27	TRBD1	TGTGCCAGCAGTACAGGGGGCAGAGGCTACACCTTC	CASSTGGRGYTF
-	TRBJ2-7	TRBV5-1	-	TGCGCCAGCAGCTTGGGAGCAGGGCCCTACGAGCAGTACTTC	CASSLGAGPYEQYF